This T cell receptor (beta chain) was obtained from a study of OX40 agonist ivuxolimab in advanced cancers. Study at large: Administration of intravenous ivuxolimab to patients occurred every 2 weeks at 0.01 to 10 mg/kg.

Clones were sequenced by immunoSEQ multiplex PCR, and TCRdb holds only the in-frame ones, with some missing. The table has 30,000 to 45,000 clones, 80% to 90% seen once. The germline V gene encodes CDR1 SGHAT and CDR2 FQNNGV. V lost 2 bases and J 4 bases, leaving 15 bases between the germline ends. The CDR3 runs to 16 residues. The sequenced sample was CD4+ or CD8+ T cells sorted from blood, obtained in a trial of the OX40 agonist ivuxolimab. This clonotype was obtained from an adult with an advanced solid tumor such as melanoma, head and neck, liver or kidney cancer. The V gene is TRBV11-2, the J gene TRBJ2-1; no reliable D call. The CDR3 DNA reads as TGTGCCAGCAGCTTATCTTCAGTAGCCACATACAATGAGCAGTTCTTC. Translation gives CASSLSSVATYNEQFF.